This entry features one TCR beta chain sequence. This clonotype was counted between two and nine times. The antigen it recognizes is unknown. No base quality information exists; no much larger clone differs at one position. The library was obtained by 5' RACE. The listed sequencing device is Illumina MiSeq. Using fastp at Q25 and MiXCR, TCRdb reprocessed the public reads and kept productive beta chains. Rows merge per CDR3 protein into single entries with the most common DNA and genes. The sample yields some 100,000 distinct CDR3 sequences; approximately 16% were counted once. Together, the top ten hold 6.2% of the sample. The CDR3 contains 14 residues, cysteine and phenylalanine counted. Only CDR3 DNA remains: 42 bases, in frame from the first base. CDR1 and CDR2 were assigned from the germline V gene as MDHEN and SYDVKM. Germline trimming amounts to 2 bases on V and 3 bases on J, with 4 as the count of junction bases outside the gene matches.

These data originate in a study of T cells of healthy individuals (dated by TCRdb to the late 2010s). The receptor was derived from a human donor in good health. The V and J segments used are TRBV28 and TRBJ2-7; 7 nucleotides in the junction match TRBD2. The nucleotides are TGTGCCAGCAGTTTACCGGGGGGAATCTACGAGCAGTACTTC. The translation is CASSLPGGIYEQYF.